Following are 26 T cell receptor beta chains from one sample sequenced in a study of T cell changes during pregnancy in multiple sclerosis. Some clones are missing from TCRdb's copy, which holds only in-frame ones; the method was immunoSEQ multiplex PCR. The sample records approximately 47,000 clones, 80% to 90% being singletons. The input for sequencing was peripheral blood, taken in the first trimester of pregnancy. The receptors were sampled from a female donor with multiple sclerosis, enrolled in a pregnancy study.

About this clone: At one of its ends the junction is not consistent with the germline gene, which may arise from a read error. CDR3: CAWNRIVGGSTTWELFF. The DNA of the CDR3 is TGTGCCTGGAATCGGATTGTAGGGGGCTCGACCACCTGGGAGCTGTTTTTT. The chain recombines TRBV30 with TRBJ2-2; 7 bases are a match to TRBD1. CDR1 GTSNPN and CDR2 SVGIG come from the germline V gene (reference sequence). The CDR3 runs to 17 residues.

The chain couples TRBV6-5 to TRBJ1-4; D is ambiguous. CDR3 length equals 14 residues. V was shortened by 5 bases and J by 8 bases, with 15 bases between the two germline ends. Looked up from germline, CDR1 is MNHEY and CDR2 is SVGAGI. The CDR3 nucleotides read TGTGCCAGCAGTCCCGTCGGGGTTCACGAAAAACTGTTTTTT. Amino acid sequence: CASSPVGVHEKLFF.

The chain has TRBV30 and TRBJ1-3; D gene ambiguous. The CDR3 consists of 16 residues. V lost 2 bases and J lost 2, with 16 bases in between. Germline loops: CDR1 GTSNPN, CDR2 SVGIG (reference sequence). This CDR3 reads CAWSNRPGRTGNTIYF. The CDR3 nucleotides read TGTGCCTGGAGTAACCGCCCAGGTCGCACTGGAAACACCATATATTTT.

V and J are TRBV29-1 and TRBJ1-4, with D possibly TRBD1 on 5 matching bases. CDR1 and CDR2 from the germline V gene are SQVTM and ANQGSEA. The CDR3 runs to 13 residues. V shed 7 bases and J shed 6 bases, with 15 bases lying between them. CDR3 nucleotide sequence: TGCAGCGGCCGGGACGGCGGGGATGAAAAACTGTTTTTT. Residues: CSGRDGGDEKLFF.

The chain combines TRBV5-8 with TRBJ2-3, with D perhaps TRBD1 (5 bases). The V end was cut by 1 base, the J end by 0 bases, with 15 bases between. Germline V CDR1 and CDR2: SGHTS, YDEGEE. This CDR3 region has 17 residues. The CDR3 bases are TGTGCCAGCAGCTTGTGGGGCCTCTCAACTAGCACAGATACGCAGTATTTT. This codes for CASSLWGLSTSTDTQYF.

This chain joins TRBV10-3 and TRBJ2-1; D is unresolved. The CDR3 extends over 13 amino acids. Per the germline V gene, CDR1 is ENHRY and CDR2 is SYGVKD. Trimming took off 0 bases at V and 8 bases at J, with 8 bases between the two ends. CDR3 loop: CAISESFDYEQFF. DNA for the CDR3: TGTGCCATCAGTGAGTCCTTTGACTATGAGCAGTTCTTC.

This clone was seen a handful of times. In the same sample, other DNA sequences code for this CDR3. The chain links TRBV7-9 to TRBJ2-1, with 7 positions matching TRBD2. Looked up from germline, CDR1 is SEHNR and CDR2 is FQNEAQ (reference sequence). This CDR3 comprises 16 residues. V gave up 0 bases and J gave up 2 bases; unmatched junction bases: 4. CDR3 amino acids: CASSLALAGAYNEQFF. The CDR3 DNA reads TGTGCCAGCAGCTTAGCGCTGGCGGGGGCCTACAATGAGCAGTTCTTC.

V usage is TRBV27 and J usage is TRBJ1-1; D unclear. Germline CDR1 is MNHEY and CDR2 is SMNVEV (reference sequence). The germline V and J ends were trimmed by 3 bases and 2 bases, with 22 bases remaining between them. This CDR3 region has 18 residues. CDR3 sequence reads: CASSFVRQVYGVNTEAFF. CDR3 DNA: TGTGCCAGCAGTTTTGTTCGTCAAGTTTACGGGGTAAACACTGAAGCTTTCTTT.

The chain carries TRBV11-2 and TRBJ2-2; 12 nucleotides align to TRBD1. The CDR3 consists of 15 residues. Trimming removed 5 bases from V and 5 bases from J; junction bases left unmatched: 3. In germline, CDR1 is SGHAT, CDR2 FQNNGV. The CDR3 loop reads CASSPGQGATGELFF. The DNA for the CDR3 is TGTGCCAGCAGCCCGGGACAGGGGGCGACCGGGGAGCTGTTTTTT.

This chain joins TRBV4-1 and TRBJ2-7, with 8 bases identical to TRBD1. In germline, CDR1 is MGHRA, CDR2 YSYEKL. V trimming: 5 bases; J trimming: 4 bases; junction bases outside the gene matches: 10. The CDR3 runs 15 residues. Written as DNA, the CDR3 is TGCGCCAGCAGCTATAAACAGGGGGTCGGGTACGAGCAGTACTTC. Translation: CASSYKQGVGYEQYF.

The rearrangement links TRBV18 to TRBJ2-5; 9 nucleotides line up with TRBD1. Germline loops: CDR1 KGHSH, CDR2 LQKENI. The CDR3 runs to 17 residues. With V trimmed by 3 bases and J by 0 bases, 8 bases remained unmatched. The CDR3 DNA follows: TGTGCCAGCTCACCCCGTCCGGACAGGGGTTACCAAGAGACCCAGTACTTC. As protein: CASSPRPDRGYQETQYF.

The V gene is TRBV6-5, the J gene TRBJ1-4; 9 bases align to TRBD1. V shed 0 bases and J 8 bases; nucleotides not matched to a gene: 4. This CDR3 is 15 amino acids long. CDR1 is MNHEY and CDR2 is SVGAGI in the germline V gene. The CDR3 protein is CASSYSTGGSEKLFF. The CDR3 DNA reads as TGTGCCAGCAGTTACTCGACAGGGGGGTCGGAAAAACTGTTTTTT.

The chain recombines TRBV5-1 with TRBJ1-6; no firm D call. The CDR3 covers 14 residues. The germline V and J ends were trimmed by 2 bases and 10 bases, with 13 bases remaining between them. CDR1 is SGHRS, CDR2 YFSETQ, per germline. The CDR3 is CASSFGEGGSPLHF. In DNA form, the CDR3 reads TGCGCCAGCAGCTTTGGGGAGGGAGGGTCACCCCTCCACTTT.

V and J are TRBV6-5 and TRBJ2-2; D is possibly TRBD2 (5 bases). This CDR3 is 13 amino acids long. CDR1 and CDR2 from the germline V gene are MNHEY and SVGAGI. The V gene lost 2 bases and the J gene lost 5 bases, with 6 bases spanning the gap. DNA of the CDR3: TGTGCCAGCAGTTACGGGGAGACCGGGGAGCTGTTTTTT. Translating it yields CASSYGETGELFF.

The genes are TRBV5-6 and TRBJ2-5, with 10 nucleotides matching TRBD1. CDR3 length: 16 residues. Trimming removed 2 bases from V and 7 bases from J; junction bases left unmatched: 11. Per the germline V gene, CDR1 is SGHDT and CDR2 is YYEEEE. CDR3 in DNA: TGTGCCAGCAGCTTCGTCAGGACAGGGGGTTTGGGGACCCAGTACTTC. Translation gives CASSFVRTGGLGTQYF.

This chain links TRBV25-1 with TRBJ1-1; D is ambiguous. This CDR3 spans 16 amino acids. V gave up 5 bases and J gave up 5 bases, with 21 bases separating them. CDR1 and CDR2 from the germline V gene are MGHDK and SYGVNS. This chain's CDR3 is CASSPNPPPGATEAFF. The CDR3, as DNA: TGTGCCAGCAGTCCCAACCCCCCCCCGGGTGCGACTGAAGCTTTCTTT.

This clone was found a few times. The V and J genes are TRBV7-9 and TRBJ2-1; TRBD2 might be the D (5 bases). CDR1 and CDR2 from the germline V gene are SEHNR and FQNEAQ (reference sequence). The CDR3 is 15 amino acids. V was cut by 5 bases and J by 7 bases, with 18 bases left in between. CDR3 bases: TGTGCCAGCAGCCCGGGGAGAGTAAGGTGGAATGAGCAGTTCTTC. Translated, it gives CASSPGRVRWNEQFF.

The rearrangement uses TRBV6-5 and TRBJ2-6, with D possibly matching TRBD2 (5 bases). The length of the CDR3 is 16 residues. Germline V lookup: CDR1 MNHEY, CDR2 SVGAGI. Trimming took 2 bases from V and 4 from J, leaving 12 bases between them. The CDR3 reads CASSYTPPGGANVLTF. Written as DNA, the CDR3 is TGTGCCAGCAGTTACACCCCCCCGGGGGGGGCCAACGTCCTGACTTTC.

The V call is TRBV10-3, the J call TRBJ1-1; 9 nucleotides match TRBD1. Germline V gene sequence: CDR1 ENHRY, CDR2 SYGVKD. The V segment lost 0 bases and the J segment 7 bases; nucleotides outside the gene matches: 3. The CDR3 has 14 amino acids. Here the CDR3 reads CAISESRQGDEAFF. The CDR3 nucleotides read TGTGCCATCAGTGAGTCCCGACAGGGGGATGAAGCTTTCTTT.

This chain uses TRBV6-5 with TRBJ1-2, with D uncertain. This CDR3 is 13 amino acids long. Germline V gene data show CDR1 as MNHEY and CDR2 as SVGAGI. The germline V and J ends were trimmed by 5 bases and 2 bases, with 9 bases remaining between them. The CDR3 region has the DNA TGTGCCAGCAGTCTCGACGGGAACTATGGCTACACCTTC. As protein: CASSLDGNYGYTF.

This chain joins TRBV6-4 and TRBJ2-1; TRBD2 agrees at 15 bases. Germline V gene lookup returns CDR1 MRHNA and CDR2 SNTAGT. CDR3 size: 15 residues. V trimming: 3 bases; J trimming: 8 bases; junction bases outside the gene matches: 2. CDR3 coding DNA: TGTGCCAGCAGTGAAAGGACTAGCGGGGGGGATGAGCAGTTCTTC. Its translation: CASSERTSGGDEQFF.

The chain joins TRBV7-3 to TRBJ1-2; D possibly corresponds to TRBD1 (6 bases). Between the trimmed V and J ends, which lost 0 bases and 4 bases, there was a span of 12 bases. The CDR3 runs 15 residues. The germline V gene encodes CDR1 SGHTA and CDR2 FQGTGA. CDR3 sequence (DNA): TGTGCCAGCAGCTTAACAGGGGGGGGGAGCTATGGCTACACCTTC. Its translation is CASSLTGGGSYGYTF.

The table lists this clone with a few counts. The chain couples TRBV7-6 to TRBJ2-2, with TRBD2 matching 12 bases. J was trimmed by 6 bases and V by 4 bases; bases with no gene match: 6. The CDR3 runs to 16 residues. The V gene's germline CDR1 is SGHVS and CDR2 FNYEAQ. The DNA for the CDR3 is TGTGCCAGCAGCTGGTCTAGCGGGGGGGCTTCCGGGGAGCTGTTTTTT. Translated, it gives CASSWSSGGASGELFF.

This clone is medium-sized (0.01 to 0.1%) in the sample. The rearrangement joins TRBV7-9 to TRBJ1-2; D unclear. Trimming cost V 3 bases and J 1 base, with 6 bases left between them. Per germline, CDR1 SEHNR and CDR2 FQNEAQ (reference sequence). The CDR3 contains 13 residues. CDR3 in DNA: TGTGCCAGCAGCTTTGCCGGTAACTATGGCTACACCTTC. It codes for CASSFAGNYGYTF.

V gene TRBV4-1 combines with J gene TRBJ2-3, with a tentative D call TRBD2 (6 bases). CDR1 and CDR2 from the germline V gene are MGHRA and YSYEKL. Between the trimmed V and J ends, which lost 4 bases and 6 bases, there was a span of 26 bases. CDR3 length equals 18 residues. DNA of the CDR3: TGCGCCAGCAGCCCTCACTCCTACGGGACTGCCGAGGGGGATACGCAGTATTTT. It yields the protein CASSPHSYGTAEGDTQYF.

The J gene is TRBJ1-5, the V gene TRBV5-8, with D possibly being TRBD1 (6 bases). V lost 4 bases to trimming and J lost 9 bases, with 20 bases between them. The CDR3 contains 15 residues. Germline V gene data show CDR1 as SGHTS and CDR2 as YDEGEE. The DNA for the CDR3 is TGTGCCAGCAGCCCTCTTCTTGACAGGTTTAGGCCCCAGCATTTT. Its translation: CASSPLLDRFRPQHF.